The rows below give T cell receptor beta chains drawn from one sample of a study of shared clonotypes between healthy human individuals. This table comes from immunoSEQ multiplex PCR, and its TCRdb copy is limited to in-frame clones, with some not included. The sample lists 600,000 to 750,000 clones; roughly 88% were seen once. Sequenced material: memory CD8+ T cells from PBMCs. These receptors were collected from a man in his late teens or twenties in good health. Some clones in this sample may be carry-over from other donors' samples. Each CDR3 is given with its conserved first and last residue.

>TRBV7-9|TRBJ2-7
CASSFSISGSSPYEQYF
>TRBV27|TRBJ2-7
CASSLSALGRSAYEQYF
>TRBV10-3|TRBJ1-2
CAISDYDGAGAGYTF
>TRBV15|TRBJ2-7
CATSRARGMTYEQYF
>TRBV19|TRBJ1-1
CASSGTDRSNTEAFF
>TRBV15|TRBJ2-7
CATRVRSSYEQYF
>TRBV4-1|TRBJ2-2
CASSPQWTNTGELFF
>TRBV27|TRBJ2-4
CASRTPGHHQYF
>TRBV4-1|TRBJ1-2
CASSQSSAPNYGYTF
>TRBV7-9|TRBJ2-3
CASSPRTSGSYTQYF
>TRBV28|TRBJ2-5
CASSFSTSGSLYQETQYF
>TRBV7-2|TRBJ2-7
CASSFPGQGEEQYF
>TRBV7-2|TRBJ2-7
CASGSLGYEQYF
>TRBV18|TRBJ2-3
CASSPRTRGTQYF
>TRBV29-1|TRBJ2-7
CSVVSPISYEQYF
>TRBV9|TRBJ2-7
CASSAGPGSYEQYF
>TRBV27|TRBJ2-7
CASSQDRSYEQYF
>TRBV5-1|TRBJ1-1
CASSLARGMNTEAFF
>TRBV19|TRBJ1-5
CASSIVSGAVQPQHF
>TRBV2|TRBJ1-1
CASISGETNTEAFF
>TRBV7-7|TRBJ1-4
CASSLGQEKLFF
>TRBV14|TRBJ2-5
CASSQWTSGKRETQYF
>TRBV5-1|TRBJ2-7
CASSLWQGGYEQYF
>TRBV18|TRBJ1-5
CASSSGQGNQPQHF
>TRBV29-1|TRBJ2-2
CSVGHLLGHRTGELFF
>TRBV28|TRBJ2-2
CASSPRENIGELFF
>TRBV9|TRBJ2-1
CASSAQSGRAGDEQFF
>TRBV2|TRBJ1-3
CASSGLGGDTIYF
>TRBV4-2|TRBJ2-2
CASSQEPQRTNTGELFF
>TRBV28|TRBJ2-5
CASNSGTGGRETQYF
>TRBV5-6|TRBJ2-7
CASSPWPTGVRYEQYF
>TRBV28|TRBJ2-7
CASSLERMGAAYEQYF
>TRBV13|TRBJ2-2
CASSETGYTGELFF
>TRBV11-1|TRBJ2-7
CASSGRDSNYVEQYF
>TRBV28|TRBJ2-5
CASSLSGDQETQYF
>TRBV5-1|TRBJ2-3
CASSSNRALFTDTQYF
>TRBV7-2|TRBJ2-7
CASSLVWREGLYEQYF
>TRBV30|TRBJ2-1
CAWTIDRSWDNEQFF
>TRBV4-3|TRBJ1-2
CASSQDRSGGHYGYTF
>TRBV2|TRBJ2-1
CASSDSNEQFF
>TRBV4-3|TRBJ1-2
CASSQAGAGFLVGYGYTF
>TRBV28|TRBJ1-4
CASSLEERPNEKLFF
>TRBV19|TRBJ1-5
CASSIVGASNQPQHF
>TRBV6-5|TRBJ2-2
CASSYSEGYTGELFF
>TRBV4-1|TRBJ2-7
CASSQDALAGGGAQYF
>TRBV6-1|TRBJ2-7
CASSEWTGPSYEQYF
>TRBV4-2|TRBJ2-5
CASSQDGISDQETQYF
>TRBV27|TRBJ2-2
CASSTLRGAGDPGELFF
>TRBV5-5|TRBJ2-1
CASSLAPSGRGNEQFF
>TRBV4-1|TRBJ2-7
CASSSPRQDRVYEQYF
>TRBV27|TRBJ2-2
CASSLIVTGELFF
>TRBV28|TRBJ1-1
CASSQTQTGRNTEAFF
>TRBV5-1|TRBJ2-1
CASSSLQGVSPYNEQFF
>TRBV7-9|TRBJ2-7
CASSPRDGSPYEQYF
>TRBV6-5|TRBJ2-7
CASSYSAFYEQYF
>TRBV4-1|TRBJ2-1
CASSPSMAGGYNEQFF
>TRBV28|TRBJ2-7
CASSSRGHSYEQYF
>TRBV4-2|TRBJ1-2
CASSQDYSNYGYTF
>TRBV2|TRBJ2-7
CASSDRVPEQYF
>TRBV9|TRBJ2-5
CASSVAVSGNRETQYF